This T cell receptor (beta chain) was recovered during a study of CD8 T cells in Susac syndrome. The RNA, 0.5 to 1 ug, was put through reverse transcription using random hexamers. Multiplex PCR with immunoSEQ amplified the TCR beta CDR3 across 54 Vbeta and 13 Jbeta. TCRdb fed the immunoSEQ multiplex PCR reads into MiXCR, producing one record per CDR3 protein. The sample lists under 200,000 distinct CDR3 sequences, 90% to 95% occurring once. Germline values: CDR1 SNHLY, CDR2 FYNNEI. The CDR3 is 14 residues long. V gave up 3 bases and J gave up 5 bases, with 13 bases separating them. The authors carried out high-throughput sequencing of TCR beta. They applied it to CD8+ and CD4+ T cells obtained from blood. The controls were healthy donors who were matched for age and sex.

The sample comprised CD4+ T cells from PBMCs. This sequence originates from a human donor in good health. This chain connects TRBV2 to TRBJ2-5, with D perhaps TRBD1 (6 bases). The CDR3 nucleotides read TGTGCCAGCAGTGAGGGACACGGGCGGGAGACCCAGTACTTC. Its translation is CASSEGHGRETQYF.